One T cell receptor beta chain is described in this entry. Antigen: not known. This entry comes from a study of post-analysis software for immune sequencing data. Unique molecular identifiers were present in the TCR beta cDNA libraries. Researchers reported 400,000 to 550,000 cDNA molecules coming from about 0.98 to 11 million T cells. TCRdb re-analysed the PCR reads in MiXCR, keeping a single row per CDR3 protein. In the table there are approximately 570,000 distinct CDR3 sequences, 44% of which are singletons. V trimming: 2 bases; J trimming: 5 bases; junction bases outside the gene matches: 8. The CDR3 is made up of 17 amino acids. Germline V gene lookup returns CDR1 KGHDR and CDR2 SFDVKD. Notes on the study in general: In patients, TRBV5-6, TRBV5-1 and TRBV20-1 belonged to five or six TRBV segments found more frequently than in controls. Normalized Chao1 diversity in multiple sclerosis patients fell significantly below that of controls.

The genes are TRBV24-1 and TRBJ2-5, with TRBD1 matching 12 bases. Sequenced sample: blood. The receptor's source is a girl under 18 with multiple sclerosis. The CDR3 DNA sequence: TGTGCCACCAGTGATTACGGGACAGGGGGCGAACTGGAGACCCAGTACTTC. This gives the protein CATSDYGTGGELETQYF.